This TCR beta chain was found in a study of blood T cell repertoires in COVID-19. Study information: Both acute and convalescent COVID-19 samples were obtained from the United States, Italy and Spain. From T cells, B-cell-depleted T cells, or PBMCs came the material, which was cDNA or gDNA.

The V and J ends lost 9 bases and 1 base, in that order; junction bases with no gene match: 7. The CDR3 sequence is 14 residues long. CDR1 is SGHRS and CDR2 is YFSETQ in the germline V gene. Original analysis: Scientists estimated how many nucleated cells there were by amplifying reference gene primers. Some clones are missing from TCRdb's copy, which holds only in-frame ones; the method was immunoSEQ multiplex PCR. That table furnishes V, J and clone size, whereas the DNA furnished D and trimming. The sample has 95,000 to 110,000 clones, around nine tenths seen once. The gene calls are TRBV5-1 and TRBJ2-3, with 8 bases aligning to TRBD1. Sequencing used peripheral blood. This TCR came from a human donor in a cohort sampled during active COVID-19. CDR3 DNA sequence: TGCGCCAACCAATCGGGACAGGGCACAGATACGCAGTATTTT. This encodes CANQSGQGTDTQYF.